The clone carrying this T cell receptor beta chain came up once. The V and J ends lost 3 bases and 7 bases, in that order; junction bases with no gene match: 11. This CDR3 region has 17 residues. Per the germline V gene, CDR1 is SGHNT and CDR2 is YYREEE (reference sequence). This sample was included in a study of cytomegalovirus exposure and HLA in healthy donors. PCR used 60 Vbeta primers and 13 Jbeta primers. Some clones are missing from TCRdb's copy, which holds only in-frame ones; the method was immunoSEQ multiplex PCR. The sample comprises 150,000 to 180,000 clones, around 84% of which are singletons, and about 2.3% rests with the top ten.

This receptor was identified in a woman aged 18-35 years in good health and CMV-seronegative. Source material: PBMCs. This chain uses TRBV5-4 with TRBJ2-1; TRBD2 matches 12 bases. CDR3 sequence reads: CASSSKTSGGNQNEQFF. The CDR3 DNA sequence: TGTGCCAGCAGCTCCAAAACTAGCGGGGGGAATCAGAATGAGCAGTTCTTC.